Here is one T cell receptor (beta chain) with its context. Profiled with immunoSEQ multiplex PCR; TCRdb holds only in-frame clones, not every one. The top ten clones hold about 3.1% of a sample with some 250,000 clones, about 73% of them seen once. Losses at the gene ends were 6 bases for V and 12 bases for J; bases not matched to a gene: 11. The CDR3 consists of 14 residues. Germline CDR1 reads SNHLY; CDR2 reads FYNNEI. This entry comes from a study of blood T cell repertoires in COVID-19. The specimen sequenced was peripheral blood. The V call is TRBV2, the J call TRBJ1-6, with TRBD1 identical over 7 bases. The sequence derives from a woman of 80 years or more with acute or convalescent COVID-19. The CDR3 DNA reads as TGTGCCAGCAGAGAGACAGGGAAGGGTGGACCCCTCCACTTT. Its translation: CASRETGKGGPLHF. The full variable domain, with the rest looked up from reference TRBV2 and TRBJ1-6, is EPEVTQTPSHQVTQMGQEVILRCVPISNHLYFYWYRQILGQKVEFLVSFYNNEISEKSEIFDDQFSVERPDGSNFTLKIRSTKLEDSAMYFCASRETGKGGPLHFGNGTRLTVT.